This T cell receptor (beta chain) was sequenced in a study of molecular identifiers for immune sequencing clone quantification. Study at large: Five portions were made in replicates from RNA of 20,000 or 100,000 naive CD8 cells, and four underwent sequencing. Regarding the study as a whole: Effector cells kept over 98% of their molecules in clones above 20 RNA copies, while naive cells kept under 1% there.

In the case of this clonotype: The antigen remains undetermined. This may be a read error: a much more frequent sequence differs by one nucleotide.

The CDR3 length is 14 residues. CDR1 and CDR2 from the germline V gene are SGHVS and FNYEAQ. Bulk TCR library preparation followed previously described methods with listed TCR primers. TCRdb reprocessed the PCR reads via MiXCR and lists one record per CDR3 protein. The sample records around 470,000 distinct CDR3 sequences, around 23% being singletons. Sorted naive CD8 T cells were those defined as CD8+CD4-CCR7+CD45RA+. The sample was naive CD8+ T cells from blood, with Jurkat cell RNA spiked in. Subset of the sample: FACS-sorted CD8+CD4-CCR7+CD45RA+ naive T cells. This TCR derives from a human donor in good health. Some libraries in this study had Jurkat cell RNA spiked in. The rearrangement joins TRBV7-6 to TRBJ2-7, with D perhaps TRBD2 (5 bases). DNA for the CDR3: TGTGCCAGCAGCTTAACCCCGGGAAGCTACGAGCACTACTTC. It is translated as CASSLTPGSYEHYF. Full variable domain (remainder filled in from reference TRBV7-6 and TRBJ2-7): GAGVSQSPRYKVTKRGQDVALRCDPISGHVSLYWYRQALGQGPEFLTYFNYEAQQDKSGLPNDRFSAERPEGSISTLTIQRTEQRDSAMYRCASSLTPGSYEHYFGPGTRLTVT.